A selection of T cell receptor beta chains follows, all from one sample in a study of blood T cell repertoires in COVID-19. Repertoires were generated with immunoSEQ multiplex PCR, while TCRdb's copy carries only in-frame clones and drops some. The top ten clones hold around 3.5% of a sample with roughly 350,000 clones, 90% to 95% of them seen once. Sequencing was carried out using peripheral blood. The origin of the receptors is a woman between 18 and 29 years old who had recovered from COVID-19. Each CDR3 is given with its conserved first and last residue. The order of the fields is CDR3 DNA, CDR3 protein, clone size, V gene, J gene, D gene. D genes are given only for firm matches. Some rows have no size entry. The others give once, few or many, or a class for an expanded clone.

TGTGCCAGCCGTTACAGGGGCAATGAGCAGTTCTTC	CASRYRGNEQFF	NA	TRBV19	TRBJ2-1	TRBD1
TGTGCCAGCAGCGAGGGGGAGGGGGAAAAAAACACTGAAGCTTTCTTT	CASSEGEGEKNTEAFF	once	TRBV9	TRBJ1-1	NA
TGTGCCAGCAGCTTAGGAAAAGGACAGGGTCAACCCCTCCACTTT	CASSLGKGQGQPLHF	NA	TRBV11-2	TRBJ1-6	TRBD1
TGCGCCAGCAGCCAAGAGTCACGGGGGAGCTCCTACAATGAGCAGTTCTTC	CASSQESRGSSYNEQFF	NA	TRBV4-3	TRBJ2-1	NA
TGCGCCAGCAGCCACCGGGACAGGGTCACTGAAGCTTTCTTT	CASSHRDRVTEAFF	once	TRBV5-1	TRBJ1-1	TRBD1
TGTGCCAGCAGCCCAGGGGTAACGCATACTAATGAAAAACTGTTTTTT	CASSPGVTHTNEKLFF	NA	TRBV5-4	TRBJ1-4	NA
TGTGCCAGCAGCCACGATTCTACGTCCCCAGAGACCCAGTACTTC	CASSHDSTSPETQYF	NA	TRBV3-1/TRBV3-2	TRBJ2-5	NA
TGTGCCAGCGTTAATAACTTAGCGGGAGGCCCCCCGCAGTACAATGAGCAGTTCTTC	CASVNNLAGGPPQYNEQFF	once	TRBV6-4	TRBJ2-1	TRBD2
TGCGCCAGCAGCCAACGGGACAGGGTTTATGGCTACACCTTC	CASSQRDRVYGYTF	once	TRBV4-1	TRBJ1-2	TRBD1
TGTGCCAGCAGCTTAGGTGAGGCGGGGGGGTCGAGCTCCTACAATGAGCAGTTCTTC	CASSLGEAGGSSSYNEQFF	NA	TRBV7-9	TRBJ2-1	TRBD2
TGTGCCTGGAGTGTACCATTCTTGGGGGCTAATGAGCAGTTCTTC	CAWSVPFLGANEQFF	NA	TRBV30	TRBJ2-1	NA
TGTGCCAGCAGCTTAATGGAGACGGCGGATGGCTACACCTTC	CASSLMETADGYTF	NA	TRBV7-2	TRBJ1-2	NA
TGTGCCAGCAGCGTCCATAATATGCCAGGAGGCGTGGGGAGCTACACCTTC	CASSVHNMPGGVGSYTF	NA	TRBV7-2	TRBJ1-2	NA
TGTGCCAGCAGTTCCAGGGGGGTAGAAAAACTGTTTTTT	CASSSRGVEKLFF	NA	TRBV12-3/TRBV12-4	TRBJ1-4	TRBD1
TGTGCCAGCAGTGGGACAGGGGGTTACTATGGCTACACCTTC	CASSGTGGYYGYTF	NA	TRBV27	TRBJ1-2	TRBD1
TGTGCCAGCGCTCGGGGGGAGGGGCGGGAAAAACTGTTTTTT	CASARGEGREKLFF	few	TRBV6-5	TRBJ1-4	NA
TGTGCCAGCTCACCGGGTACAGGGCCGACTAACTATGGCTACACCTTC	CASSPGTGPTNYGYTF	NA	TRBV18	TRBJ1-2	NA
TGTGCCAGCAGCTTAGTTCAGGGGGCCTCAACTAATGAAAAACTGTTTTTT	CASSLVQGASTNEKLFF	NA	TRBV11-3	TRBJ1-4	TRBD1
TGTGCTAGTGGTTTGGTACTTCGGGACAACACTGGAAACACCATATATTTT	CASGLVLRDNTGNTIYF	once	TRBV12-5	TRBJ1-3	NA
TGTGCCAGCAGCTTAGAGTTCGGGACCCAGTACTTC	CASSLEFGTQYF	NA	TRBV7-6	TRBJ2-5	NA
TGTGCCAGTAGAAATGCGCAGGGCGGTGAAGCTTTCTTT	CASRNAQGGEAFF	few	TRBV19	TRBJ1-1	NA
TGTGCCAGCAGCTTACGGGGGGCCAGGTCCTACAATGAGCAGTTCTTC	CASSLRGARSYNEQFF	few	TRBV13	TRBJ2-1	NA
TGTGCCAGCAGACCGACTAGCGGGGAAAATGAGCAGTTCTTC	CASRPTSGENEQFF	NA	TRBV27	TRBJ2-1	TRBD2
TGTGCCAGCTTGAGGACTAGCGGCAACAATGAGCAGTTCTTC	CASLRTSGNNEQFF	NA	TRBV6-6	TRBJ2-1	TRBD2
TGTGCCAGCAGTTTACGGGACAATGAGCAGTTCTTC	CASSLRDNEQFF	NA	TRBV25-1	TRBJ2-1	NA